The rows below give T cell receptor beta chains drawn from one sample of a study of human T cells and chemical hapten exposure. TCRdb itself ran the RACE reads through MiXCR, one entry per CDR3 protein. The sample records about 350,000 distinct CDR3 sequences, about 6.3% being singletons. The sample here was whole blood, taken in connection with sensitization to the hapten diphenylcyclopropenone (DPC). The receptor source for this set is a woman younger than 30 with alopecia areata. Some clones in this sample may be carry-over from other donors' samples. Each CDR3 is given with its conserved first and last residue. The D gene is left open where the match is weak. The listing skips clone size in some rows; elsewhere it reads once, few, many or a size class.

cdr3_nt cdr3_aa v_call clone_size j_call d_call
TGTGCCAGCAGACGTCTAGCGGGGGTGGATAAGTACAATGAGCAGTTCTTC CASRRLAGVDKYNEQFF TRBV6-2/TRBV6-3 few TRBJ2-1 TRBD2
TGTGCCAGCAGCCGGGAACCCTATGGCTACACCTTC CASSREPYGYTF TRBV7-2 many TRBJ1-2 .
TGTGCCAGCAGTAAAGCCGGGACAGGGGGGGGCTATGGCTACACCTTC CASSKAGTGGGYGYTF TRBV6-1 few TRBJ1-2 TRBD1
TGTGCCAGCAGTTTGCCGGGGGCAGATACGCAGTATTTT CASSLPGADTQYF TRBV28 . TRBJ2-3 .
TGTGCCAGCAGCTTAGGTTTGGGACAGGCCGCCAATGAAAAACTGTTTTTT CASSLGLGQAANEKLFF TRBV7-2 . TRBJ1-4 TRBD1
TGCAGTGCGGTCGGGTACAACACTGAAGCTTTCTTT CSAVGYNTEAFF TRBV20-1 . TRBJ1-1 .
TGTGCCAGCAGCTCAGTACGAGCAACTAATGAAAAACTGTTTTTT CASSSVRATNEKLFF TRBV5-6 . TRBJ1-4 .
TGTGCCAGCAGCCAAGAGATTGCAGGGAGGAATTCACCCCTCCACTTT CASSQEIAGRNSPLHF TRBV4-2 few TRBJ1-6 .
TGTGCCAGCAGCTTGACAGGGCTCGGGTTTTATGGCTACACCTTC CASSLTGLGFYGYTF TRBV12-3/TRBV12-4 few TRBJ1-2 TRBD1
TGCAGTGCTAGAGCCCGACAGGGAGGAACTGAAGCTTTCTTT CSARARQGGTEAFF TRBV20-1 many TRBJ1-1 TRBD1
TGTGCCATCAGTGAACGTCCTAGCGGCACAGATACGCAGTATTTT CAISERPSGTDTQYF TRBV10-3 . TRBJ2-3 .
TGTGCCAGCCATTCGACGACAGGGACCACTGAAGCTTTCTTT CASHSTTGTTEAFF TRBV6-5 many TRBJ1-1 TRBD1
TGTGCCAGCAGTTTAGAGGCAGGGAAACCCTATGGCTACACCTTC CASSLEAGKPYGYTF TRBV12-3/TRBV12-4 many TRBJ1-2 .
TGTGCCAGCACCGGAAGGATTCCCATGAACACTGAAGCTTTCTTT CASTGRIPMNTEAFF TRBV6-1 few TRBJ1-1 .
TGTGCCAGCTCACCACGGGGAGACACAACTAATGAAAAACTGTTTTTT CASSPRGDTTNEKLFF TRBV18 many TRBJ1-4 .
TGTGCCAGCAGAATCGGGGTTTTAGACACTGAAGCTTTCTTT CASRIGVLDTEAFF TRBV11-2 many TRBJ1-1 .
TGTGCCAGCAGCTTAGCGAGCGGGGGGGCTAGAGATACGCAGTATTTT CASSLASGGARDTQYF TRBV7-2 many TRBJ2-3 TRBD2
TGTGCCACCGGGATTGAAAGGGCTAGTAATGAAAAACTGTTTTTT CATGIERASNEKLFF TRBV2 many TRBJ1-4 .
TGTGCCAGCAGCTTATACGAATCACCCCTCCACTTT CASSLYESPLHF TRBV7-2 many TRBJ1-6 .
TGTGCCACCAGCCAGAGTCTAGCGGTGAACACCGGGGAGCTGTTTTTT CATSQSLAVNTGELFF TRBV15 . TRBJ2-2 TRBD2
TGTGCCAGCAGTTCGGGCAGAGGGAGGGCCCAGCATTTT CASSSGRGRAQHF TRBV27 many TRBJ1-5 .
TGCGCCAGCAGCTTGGACGGTTCATCCGGCTACGAGCAGTACTTC CASSLDGSSGYEQYF TRBV5-1 . TRBJ2-7 .